This is a list of T cell receptor beta chains from one sample in a study of Ad26.COV2.S vaccination and SARS-CoV-2 variants. Data came from immunoSEQ multiplex PCR; TCRdb stores just in-frame clones and leaves some out. Of about 320,000 clones listed, just under 85% are singletons. Sequencing was performed on peripheral blood, taken in a trial of Ad26.COV2.S vaccine versus placebo. The receptors here all came from a person between 18 and 65 years old who received the Ad26.COV2.S COVID-19 vaccine or a placebo. CDR3s leave out the opening cysteine and the closing phenylalanine or tryptophan. D genes are given only for firm matches.

V	D	J	CDR3
TRBV6-1	-	TRBJ1-4	ASSPYSSVKLF
TRBV19	TRBD2	TRBJ2-2	ASSTGGGYTGELF
TRBV3-1/TRBV3-2	-	TRBJ1-2	ASSHRRSYGYT
TRBV11-2	-	TRBJ1-1	ASSLDRGFGTEAF
TRBV7-9	-	TRBJ1-1	ASSLSGTPYNTEAF
TRBV11-2	TRBD1	TRBJ1-6	ASIDLGDRTSPLH
TRBV6-5	-	TRBJ2-5	ATQHTIGETQY
TRBV19	-	TRBJ1-1	ASSSWGTDNTEAF
TRBV29-1	-	TRBJ1-5	SVAEGVLGNQPQH
TRBV5-1	-	TRBJ1-1	ASSLSPRGMNTEAF
TRBV2	-	TRBJ1-6	ASSLDGGGNSPLH
TRBV20-1	-	TRBJ1-2	SASPFEKSYNYGYT
TRBV5-1	TRBD1	TRBJ2-2	ASSVQGANTGELF
TRBV7-8	-	TRBJ1-3	ASRASYSGSTIY